The T cell receptor beta chain described here comes from a study of blood T cell repertoires in COVID-19. The J segment lost 4 bases and the V segment lost 2 bases, leaving 9 bases of the junction unmatched. CDR3 length: 16 amino acids. From germline, CDR1 is SGHAT and CDR2 FQNNGV. Sequenced by immunoSEQ multiplex PCR; TCRdb stores in-frame clones only, minus some. The sample has 150,000 to 200,000 clones, around 88% seen once. This receptor was obtained from a human donor in a cohort sampled during active COVID-19. The sequencing input was peripheral blood. The chain uses TRBV11-2 and TRBJ2-7; 9 bases match TRBD2. The CDR3 DNA follows: TGTGCCAGCAGCTTATCTGGCGGGAGGGACGGTTACGAGCAGTACTTC. This gives the protein CASSLSGGRDGYEQYF. Variable domain in full (rest from reference TRBV11-2 and TRBJ2-7): EAGVAQSPRYKIIEKRQSVAFWCNPISGHATLYWYQQILGQGPKLLIQFQNNGVVDDSQLPKDRFSAERLKGVDSTLKIQPAKLEDSAVYLCASSLSGGRDGYEQYFGPGTRLTVT.